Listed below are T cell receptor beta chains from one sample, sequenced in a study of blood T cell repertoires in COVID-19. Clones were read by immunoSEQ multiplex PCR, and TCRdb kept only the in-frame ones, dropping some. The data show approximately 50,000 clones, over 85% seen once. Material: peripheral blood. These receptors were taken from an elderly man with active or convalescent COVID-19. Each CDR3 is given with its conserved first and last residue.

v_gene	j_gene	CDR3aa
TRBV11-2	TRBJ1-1	CASSPLLGVDTEAFF
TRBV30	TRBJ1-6	CAWPPRFRAKTPLHF
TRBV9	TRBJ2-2	CASSVDRSGELFF
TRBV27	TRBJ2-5	CASSPAQGNPETQYF
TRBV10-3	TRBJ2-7	CAISDELAGGVYEQYF
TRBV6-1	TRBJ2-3	CASSESGGAEDTQYF
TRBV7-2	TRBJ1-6	CASSSRQGYSPLHF
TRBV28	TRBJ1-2	CASRTTGPVSGYTF
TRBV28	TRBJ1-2	CASSQPLGGAYGYTF
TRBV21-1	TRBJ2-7	CASSVHLRDRDMEQYF
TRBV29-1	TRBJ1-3	CSVGQGAGNTIYF
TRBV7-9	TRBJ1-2	CASSLAESYGYTF
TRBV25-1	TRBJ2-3	CATAISGGDTQYF
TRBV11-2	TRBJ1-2	CASSLVGSGYGYTF
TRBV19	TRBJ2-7	CASSIAGQSLYEQYF
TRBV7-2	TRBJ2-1	CASSPTSGLVSYNEQFF
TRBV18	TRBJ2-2	CASSPDMGPGELFF
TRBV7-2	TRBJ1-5	CASSLSAGPGQPQHF
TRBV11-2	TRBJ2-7	CAGRGDSYEQYF
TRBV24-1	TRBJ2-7	CATSESGTRSPYEQYF
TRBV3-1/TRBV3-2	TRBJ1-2	CASSQDRGPSGYGYTF
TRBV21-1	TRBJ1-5	CASSKANRISNQPQHF
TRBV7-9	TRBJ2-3	CASSTLGGRPTDTQYF
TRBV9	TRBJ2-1	CASSVGTGEQFF
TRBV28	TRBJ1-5	CASSLGTGDQPQHF
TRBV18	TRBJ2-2	CASSPATGGTGELFF
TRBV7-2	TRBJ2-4	CASSLGQSKNIQYF
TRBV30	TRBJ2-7	CAWSLGGYEQYF
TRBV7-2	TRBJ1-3	CASSSQPGTGSGNTIYF
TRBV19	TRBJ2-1	CASSIGYGGDEQFF
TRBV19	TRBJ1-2	CASSIGPGLSYTF
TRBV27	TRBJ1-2	CASSFNRNYGYTF
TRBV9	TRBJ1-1	CASSERGGVVTEAFF
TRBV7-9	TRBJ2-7	CASSYAAERPSSYEQYF
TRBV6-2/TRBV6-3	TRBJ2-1	CASSSQGRNEQFF
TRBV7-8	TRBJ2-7	CASTQGYEQYF
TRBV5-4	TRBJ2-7	CASRTTGSDYEQYF
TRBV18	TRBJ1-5	CASSPGPEGLQHF
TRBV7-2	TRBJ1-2	CASSLGLQAYGYTF
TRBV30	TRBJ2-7	CAWSRVAGGYEQYF
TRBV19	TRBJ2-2	CASRAGSGTGELFF
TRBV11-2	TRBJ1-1	CASSPTRGGGNTEAFF
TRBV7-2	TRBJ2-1	CASSLGLGLVNEQFF
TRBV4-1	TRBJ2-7	CASSQDRGPSYEQYF
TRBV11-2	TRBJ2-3	CASSLDRQGRTDTQYF
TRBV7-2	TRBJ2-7	CASSARAGGLYEQYF
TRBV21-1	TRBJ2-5	CASSKAATGNRGKGETQYF
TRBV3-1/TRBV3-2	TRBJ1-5	CASSQDRGIQPQHF
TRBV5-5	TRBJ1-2	CASSFDLRAGFFYGYTF
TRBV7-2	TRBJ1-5	CASSSRGTGMSNQPQHF
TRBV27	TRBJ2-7	CASSKGTATSYEQYF
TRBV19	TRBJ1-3	CASSIGRDRRYVGNTIYF
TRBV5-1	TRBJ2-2	CASSPVEFANTGELFF